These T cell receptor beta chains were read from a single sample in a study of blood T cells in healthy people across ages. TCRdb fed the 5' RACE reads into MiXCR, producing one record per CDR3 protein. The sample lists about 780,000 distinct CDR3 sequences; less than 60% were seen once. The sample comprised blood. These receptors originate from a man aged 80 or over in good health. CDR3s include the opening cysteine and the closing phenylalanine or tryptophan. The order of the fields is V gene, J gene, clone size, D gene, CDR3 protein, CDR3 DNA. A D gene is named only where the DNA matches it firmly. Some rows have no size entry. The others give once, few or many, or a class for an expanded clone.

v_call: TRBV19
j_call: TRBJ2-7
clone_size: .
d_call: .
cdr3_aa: CASSVRQDSYNEQYF
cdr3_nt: TGTGCCAGTAGCGTAAGACAGGACTCCTACAATGAGCAGTACTTC

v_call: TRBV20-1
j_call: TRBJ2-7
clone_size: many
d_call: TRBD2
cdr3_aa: CSAVLGTSGAYEQYF
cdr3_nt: TGCAGTGCCGTCCTAGGGACTAGCGGGGCCTACGAGCAGTACTTC

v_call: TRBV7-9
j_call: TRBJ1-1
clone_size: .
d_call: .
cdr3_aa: CASSYRGSPTEAFF
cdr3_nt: TGTGCCAGCAGCTACCGAGGGTCCCCGACTGAAGCTTTCTTT

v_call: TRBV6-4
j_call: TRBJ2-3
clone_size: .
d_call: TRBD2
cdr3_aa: CASSTSVGTDTQYF
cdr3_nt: TGTGCCAGCAGTACTAGCGTCGGCACAGATACGCAGTATTTT

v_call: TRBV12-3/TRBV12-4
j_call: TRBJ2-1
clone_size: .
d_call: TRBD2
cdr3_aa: CASSTWGLAGNEQFF
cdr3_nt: TGTGCCAGCAGCACCTGGGGACTAGCTGGTAATGAGCAGTTCTTC

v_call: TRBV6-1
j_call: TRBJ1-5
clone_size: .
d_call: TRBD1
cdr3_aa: CASSPGQGPRSNQPQHF
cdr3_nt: TGTGCCAGCAGCCCGGGACAGGGGCCCCGGAGCAATCAGCCCCAGCATTTT

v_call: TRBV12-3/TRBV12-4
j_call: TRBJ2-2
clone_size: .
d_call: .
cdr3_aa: CASSFDSGELFF
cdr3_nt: TGTGCCAGCAGTTTCGATTCCGGGGAGCTGTTTTTT

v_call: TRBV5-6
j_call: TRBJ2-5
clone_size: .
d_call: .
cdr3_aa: CASSLAGRIGETQYF
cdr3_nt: TGTGCCAGCAGCTTGGCCGGTAGGATCGGAGAGACCCAGTACTTC

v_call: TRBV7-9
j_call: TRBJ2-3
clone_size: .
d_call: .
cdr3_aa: CASSRLFGQDTQYF
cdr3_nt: TGTGCCAGCAGCCGCCTATTTGGCCAGGATACGCAGTATTTT

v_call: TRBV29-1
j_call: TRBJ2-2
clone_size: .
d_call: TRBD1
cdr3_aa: CSAGTGGNGELFF
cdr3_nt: TGCAGCGCTGGGACAGGGGGTAACGGGGAGCTGTTTTTT

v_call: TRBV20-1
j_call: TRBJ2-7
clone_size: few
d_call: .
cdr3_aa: CSARVSGNDEQYF
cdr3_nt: TGCAGTGCTAGGGTATCTGGCAACGACGAGCAGTACTTC

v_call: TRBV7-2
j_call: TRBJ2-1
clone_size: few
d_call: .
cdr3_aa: CASTRGDNEQFF
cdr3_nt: TGTGCCAGCACTCGAGGGGACAATGAGCAGTTCTTC

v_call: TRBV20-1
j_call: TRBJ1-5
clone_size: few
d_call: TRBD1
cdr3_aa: CSAIKTGGEGNQPQHF
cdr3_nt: TGCAGTGCTATTAAGACAGGGGGCGAGGGCAATCAGCCCCAGCATTTT

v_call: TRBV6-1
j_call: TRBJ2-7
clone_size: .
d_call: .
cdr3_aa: CASANERNWGEQYF
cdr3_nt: TGTGCCAGCGCGAACGAGAGGAACTGGGGCGAGCAGTACTTC

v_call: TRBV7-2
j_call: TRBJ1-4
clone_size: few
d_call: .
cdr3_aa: CASSPFGAGVNEKLFF
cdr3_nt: TGTGCCAGCAGCCCGTTCGGGGCCGGGGTTAATGAAAAACTGTTTTTT

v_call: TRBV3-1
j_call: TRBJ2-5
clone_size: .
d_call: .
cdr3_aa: CASSSRAAWETQYF
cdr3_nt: TGTGCCAGCAGCTCCCGGGCCGCTTGGGAGACCCAGTACTTC

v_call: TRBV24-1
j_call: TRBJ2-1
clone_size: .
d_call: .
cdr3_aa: CATSESLPLAYPQFF
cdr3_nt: TGTGCCACCAGTGAGTCTTTGCCGCTAGCTTATCCACAGTTCTTC

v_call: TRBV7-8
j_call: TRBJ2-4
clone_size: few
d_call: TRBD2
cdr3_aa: CASSFGREAGAKNIQYF
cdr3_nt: TGTGCCAGCAGCTTCGGGCGGGAGGCTGGGGCCAAAAACATTCAGTACTTC

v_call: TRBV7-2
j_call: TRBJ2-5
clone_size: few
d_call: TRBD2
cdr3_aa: CASSEAGGFETQYF
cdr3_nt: TGTGCCAGCAGCGAAGCGGGAGGCTTCGAGACCCAGTACTTC

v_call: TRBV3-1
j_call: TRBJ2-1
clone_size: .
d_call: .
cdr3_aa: CASSQEGQGYYNEQFF
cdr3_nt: TGTGCCAGCAGCCAAGAAGGGCAGGGATACTACAATGAGCAGTTCTTC

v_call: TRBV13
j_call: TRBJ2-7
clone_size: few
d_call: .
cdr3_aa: CASSRGEGSYEQYF
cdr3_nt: TGTGCCAGCTCTAGGGGGGAGGGGTCCTACGAGCAGTACTTC

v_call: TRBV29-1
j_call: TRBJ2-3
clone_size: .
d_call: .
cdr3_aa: CSADTWGASTDTQYF
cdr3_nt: TGCAGCGCCGACACGTGGGGAGCTAGCACAGATACGCAGTATTTT

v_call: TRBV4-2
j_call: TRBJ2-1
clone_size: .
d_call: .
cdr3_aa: CASSPPGLAHNEQFF
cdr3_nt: TGTGCCAGCAGCCCACCGGGACTCGCCCACAATGAGCAGTTCTTC

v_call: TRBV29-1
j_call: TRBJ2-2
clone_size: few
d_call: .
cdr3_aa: CSVGGILTGELFF
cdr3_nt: TGCAGCGTTGGTGGGATTCTAACCGGGGAGCTGTTTTTT

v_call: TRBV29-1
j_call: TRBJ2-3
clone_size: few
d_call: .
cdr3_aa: CSANRALGDTQYF
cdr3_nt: TGCAGCGCCAACCGGGCCCTCGGAGATACGCAGTATTTT

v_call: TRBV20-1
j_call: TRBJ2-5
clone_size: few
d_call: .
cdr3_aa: CSARGRQGPNAQETQYF
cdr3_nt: TGCAGTGCTAGAGGGCGTCAAGGCCCAAACGCGCAAGAGACCCAGTACTTC

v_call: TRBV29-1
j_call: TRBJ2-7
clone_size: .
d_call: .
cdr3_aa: CSVVRDTHPLGEQYF
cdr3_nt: TGCAGCGTTGTCCGGGACACGCATCCTTTAGGCGAGCAGTACTTC

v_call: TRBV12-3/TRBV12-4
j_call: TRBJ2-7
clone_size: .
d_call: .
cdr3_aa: CASTSTVSYEQYF
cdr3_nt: TGTGCCAGCACCTCGACAGTCTCCTACGAGCAGTACTTC